This section outlines one T cell receptor beta chain sequence together with its context. No antigen is known for it. Each CDR3 protein is one row after TCRdb ran MiXCR on the PCR reads. This sample has 490,000 or so distinct CDR3 sequences, with about 20% found just once. This sample is drawn from a study of molecular identifiers for immune sequencing clone quantification. CDR1 is SEHNR and CDR2 is FQNEAQ in the germline V gene (reference sequence). V lost 4 bases and J lost 4, with 19 bases in between. The CDR3 sequence is 16 residues long. Whole-study findings and limits: Clones carrying above 20 RNA copies accounted for over 98% of effector molecules, under 1% in naive cells.

The sequenced material came from naive CD8+ T cells from blood, with Jurkat cell RNA spiked in. The subset denotes: FACS-sorted CD8+CD4-CCR7+CD45RA+ naive T cells. The V and J genes are TRBV7-9 and TRBJ1-2, with D hard to call. The receptor was isolated from a human donor in good health. Some libraries in this study had Jurkat cell RNA spiked in. As DNA, the CDR3 is TGTGCCAGCAGCTCCCCGGGCTCAGGAGGAATCTATGGCTACACCTTC. Its translation: CASSSPGSGGIYGYTF. Full variable domain (outside the CDR3, taken from reference TRBV7-9 and TRBJ1-2): DTGVSQNPRHKITKRGQNVTFRCDPISEHNRLYWYRQTLGQGPEFLTYFQNEAQLEKSRLLSDRFSAERPKGSFSTLEIQRTEQGDSAMYLCASSSPGSGGIYGYTFGSGTRLTVV.